These 20 T cell receptor beta chains share one sample of origin, sequenced in a study of control samples from healthy donors and cancer patients. Generated by immunoSEQ multiplex PCR, the TCRdb table keeps only in-frame clones and is missing some. The table records under 100,000 clones, 85% to 90% of them present only once. The source material was PBMCs. Source of these receptors: a woman aged 45-60 years with colorectal cancer.

The CDR3 DNA is TGTGCCAGCCGGGACAGGGGGCCGGTCAATCAGCCCCAGCATTTT. Translated: CASRDRGPVNQPQHF. The rearrangement uses TRBV19 and TRBJ1-5; 12 bases match TRBD1. CDR3 length: 15 amino acids. Germline V gene lookup returns CDR1 LNHDA and CDR2 SQIVND (reference sequence). V shed 9 bases and J 3 bases; nucleotides not matched to a gene: 6.

The V gene is TRBV5-1, the J gene TRBJ2-6; D gene unclear. CDR3 length equals 15 residues. Germline V lookup: CDR1 SGHRS, CDR2 YFSETQ. V lost 1 base, J lost 1 base, and 6 bases lay in between. The CDR3 here is CASSLTPSGANVLTF. CDR3 sequence (DNA): TGCGCCAGCAGCTTGACGCCATCTGGGGCCAACGTCCTGACTTTC.

The J gene is TRBJ2-3, the V gene TRBV4-3; D ambiguous. The V and J ends lost 8 bases and 7 bases respectively, with 10 bases between them. Germline V CDR1 and CDR2: LGHNA, YSLEER. The CDR3 is 11 amino acids. The CDR3 sequence: CASSAENTQYF. CDR3 nucleotides: TGCGCCAGCTCCGCGGAGAATACGCAGTATTTT.

This clone was recorded once. The V call is TRBV10-2, the J call TRBJ1-1; D is uncertain. The V and J ends lost 0 bases and 5 bases respectively, with 16 bases between them. The germline V gene encodes CDR1 WSHSY and CDR2 SAAADI. The CDR3 spans 16 residues. CDR3 protein: CASSESKSLGGTEAFF. The CDR3 DNA follows: TGCGCCAGCAGTGAGTCGAAGTCTCTAGGTGGGACTGAAGCTTTCTTT.

This clone was counted only a few times. The chain has TRBV12-3 or TRBV12-4 and TRBJ2-1; D may be TRBD1 (5 bases). Deletions cut 6 bases from V and 9 bases from J, with 9 bases between. The CDR3 has 11 amino acids. The CDR3 loop is CASRDRGEQFF. CDR3 sequence (DNA): TGTGCCAGCAGAGACAGAGGTGAGCAGTTCTTC.

This chain links TRBV20-1 with TRBJ1-2; D unresolved. The germline V gene encodes CDR1 DFQATT and CDR2 SNEGSKA (reference sequence). Trimming took 0 bases from V and 8 from J, leaving 7 bases between them. The CDR3 is made up of 11 amino acids. In DNA, the CDR3 is TGCAGTGCTAGAGAGGTAGGAGGCTACACCTTC. As protein: CSAREVGGYTF.

This clone has only one observation. The rearrangement uses TRBV10-1 and TRBJ2-3; 10 bases map to TRBD1. This CDR3 has 15 amino acids. Germline loops: CDR1 WNHNN, CDR2 SYGVQD (reference sequence). The V gene end was trimmed by 0 bases and the J gene end by 4 bases; junction bases not matched to a gene: 1. The CDR3 sequence: CASSESGQGADTQYF. CDR3 in DNA: TGCGCCAGCAGTGAGTCCGGACAGGGGGCAGATACGCAGTATTTT.

The chain has TRBV10-3 and TRBJ2-7; D assignment may be TRBD1 or TRBD2 (5 bases each). Trimming left V 6 bases short and J 6 bases short, with 18 bases between. The CDR3 sequence is 14 residues long. The germline CDR1 and CDR2 sequences are ENHRY and SYGVKD. CDR3 in DNA: TGTGCCATCAGCAGGGACCCCCCTGTGAGCGAGCAGTACGTC. Translated: CAISRDPPVSEQYV.

This rearrangement joins TRBV2 to TRBJ2-1; D is possibly TRBD1 (5 bases). The CDR3 runs 12 residues. Trimming shortened V by 7 bases and J by 8 bases, and 12 bases separated the two germline ends. Germline CDR1 SNHLY, CDR2 FYNNEI. The CDR3 DNA reads TGTGCCAGCACCCAAGGGGTTGATGAGCAGTTCTTC. Translating gives CASTQGVDEQFF.

V and J are TRBV6-2 or TRBV6-3 and TRBJ2-5; the D gene is possibly TRBD1 (6 bases). V was pared by 2 bases and J by 5 bases, with 12 bases between. The CDR3 extends over 14 amino acids. CDR1 and CDR2 from the germline V gene are MNHEY and SVGEGT. In DNA, the CDR3 is TGTGCCAGCAGTTACACCAGGGGAAGTGAGACCCAGTACTTC. This encodes CASSYTRGSETQYF.

The rearrangement uses TRBV5-5 and TRBJ1-4; a possible D gene is TRBD1 (5 bases). V lost 0 bases and J lost 8, with 11 bases in between. Germline-derived CDR1 and CDR2 are SGHKS and YYEKEE (reference sequence). The CDR3 extends over 14 amino acids. The CDR3 sequence: CASSLGGASEKLFF. The DNA of the CDR3 is TGTGCCAGCAGCTTGGGCGGGGCTAGCGAAAAACTGTTTTTT.

The chain recombines TRBV7-8 with TRBJ2-7, with TRBD2 matching 7 bases. CDR1 is SGHVS, CDR2 FQNEAQ, per germline. The junction had 11 bases not matched to a gene; V was cut back by 5 bases and J by 4 bases. The CDR3 has 15 residues. The CDR3 DNA reads as TGTGCCAGCAGCCCGACTAGCTCTGTTTTGTACGAGCAGTACGTC. As protein: CASSPTSSVLYEQYV.

In its sample, this clone was seen a few times. This sequence joins TRBV19 and TRBJ1-4; D is ambiguous. This CDR3 region has 10 residues. The germline V gene encodes CDR1 LNHDA and CDR2 SQIVND (reference sequence). Between the trimmed V and J ends, which lost 10 bases and 3 bases, there was a span of 3 bases. The CDR3 here is CATSNEKLFF. The DNA for the CDR3 is TGTGCCACCTCTAATGAAAAACTGTTTTTT. Supplemented by reference TRBV19 and TRBJ1-4, the full variable domain reads DGGITQSPKYLFRKEGQNVTLSCEQNLNHDAMYWYRQDPGQGLRLIYYSQIVNDFQKGDIAEGYSVSREKKESFPLTVTSAQKNPTAFYLCATSNEKLFFGSGTQLSVL.

In its sample, this clone was seen once. V usage is TRBV4-1 and J usage is TRBJ1-5; D remains unclear. The CDR3 extends over 14 amino acids. The germline V and J ends were trimmed by 3 bases and 3 bases, with 9 bases remaining between them. CDR1 and CDR2 (germline): MGHRA, YSYEKL. CDR3 DNA sequence: TGCGCCAGCAGCCAGACATACGACAATCAGCCCCAGCATTTT. This encodes CASSQTYDNQPQHF.

This clone was picked up one time. This CDR3 reads CAISGTGNQETQYF. CDR3 bases: TGTGCCATCTCCGGGACAGGGAACCAAGAGACCCAGTACTTC. This rearrangement joins TRBV10-3 to TRBJ2-5, with TRBD1 matching over 9 bases. The CDR3 runs 14 residues. Germline CDR1 and CDR2: ENHRY and SYGVKD. With V trimmed by 8 bases and J by 0 bases, 4 bases remained unmatched.

With respect to this clone: Here the CDR3 omits its conserved ending phenylalanine or tryptophan, so a read error is the likely source. The rearrangement uses TRBV9 and TRBJ1-2; no reliable D call. The CDR3 length is 13 residues. V lost 0 bases, J lost 2 bases, and 5 bases lay in between. Looked up from germline, CDR1 is SGDLS and CDR2 is YYNGEE. The CDR3 region has the DNA TGTGCCAGCAGCGTAGAGAGAAACTATGGCTACACCTCC. It encodes CASSVERNYGYTS.

The CDR3 reads CASSRQVRETQYF. In DNA form, the CDR3 reads TGTGCCAGCAGCAGACAGGTTCGAGAGACCCAGTACTTC. This chain uses TRBV6-5 with TRBJ2-5; the D gene is possibly TRBD1 (6 bases). The germline V gene encodes CDR1 MNHEY and CDR2 SVGAGI. The CDR3 is 13 residues long. With 6 bases removed from V and 4 bases from J, the gap between germline ends came to 12 bases.

This clone appeared a single time. This rearrangement joins TRBV12-3 or TRBV12-4 to TRBJ1-1; D is possibly TRBD1 (5 bases). CDR3 size: 13 residues. V was trimmed by 5 bases and J by 7 bases, leaving 14 bases between them. The CDR3 DNA follows: TGTGCCAGCAGTCAACTGGCAGGGCTTGAAGCTTTCTTT. It encodes CASSQLAGLEAFF.

V usage is TRBV2 and J usage is TRBJ1-6; D is unresolved. The CDR3 has 12 amino acids. Looked up from germline, CDR1 is SNHLY and CDR2 is FYNNEI. V gave up 11 bases and J gave up 5 bases, with 10 bases separating them. CDR3 nucleotide sequence: TGTGCCGGGTCGGCGGATAATTCACCCCTCCACTTT. This encodes CAGSADNSPLHF.

The genes are TRBV5-1 and TRBJ1-3, with 8 bases lining up with TRBD1. Germline-derived CDR1 and CDR2 are SGHRS and YFSETQ. V was pared by 4 bases and J by 4 bases, with 7 bases of the junction left unmatched. CDR3 length equals 15 residues. The CDR3 loop is CASSAGTGEGNTIYF. The CDR3 bases are TGCGCCAGCAGCGCCGGGACAGGTGAAGGAAACACCATATATTTT.